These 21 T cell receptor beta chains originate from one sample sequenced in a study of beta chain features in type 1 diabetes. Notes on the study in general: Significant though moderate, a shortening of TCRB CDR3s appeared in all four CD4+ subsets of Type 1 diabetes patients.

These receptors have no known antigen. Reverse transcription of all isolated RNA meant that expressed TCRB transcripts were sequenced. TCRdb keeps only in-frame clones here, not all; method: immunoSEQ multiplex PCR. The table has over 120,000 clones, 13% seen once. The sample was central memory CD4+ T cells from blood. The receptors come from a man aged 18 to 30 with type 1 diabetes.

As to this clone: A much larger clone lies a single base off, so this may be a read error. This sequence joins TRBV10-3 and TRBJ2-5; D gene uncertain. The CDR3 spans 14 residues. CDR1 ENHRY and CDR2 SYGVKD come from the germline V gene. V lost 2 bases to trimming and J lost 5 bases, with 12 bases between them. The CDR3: CAISEATGVETQYF. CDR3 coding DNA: TGTGCCATCAGTGAGGCGACGGGTGTGGAGACCCAGTACTTC.

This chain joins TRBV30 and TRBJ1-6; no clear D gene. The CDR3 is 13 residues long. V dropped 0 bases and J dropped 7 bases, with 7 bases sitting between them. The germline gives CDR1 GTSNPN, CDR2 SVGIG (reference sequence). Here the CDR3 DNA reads TGTGCCTGGAGTGTGGACCACAATTCACCCCTCCACTTT. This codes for CAWSVDHNSPLHF.

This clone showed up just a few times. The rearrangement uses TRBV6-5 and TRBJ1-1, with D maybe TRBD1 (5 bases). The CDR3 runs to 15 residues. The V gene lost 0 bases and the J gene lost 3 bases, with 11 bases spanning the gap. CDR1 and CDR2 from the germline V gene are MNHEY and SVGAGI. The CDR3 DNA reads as TGTGCCAGCAGTTACTCGGGCAGGGCCGACACTGAAGCTTTCTTT. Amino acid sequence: CASSYSGRADTEAFF.

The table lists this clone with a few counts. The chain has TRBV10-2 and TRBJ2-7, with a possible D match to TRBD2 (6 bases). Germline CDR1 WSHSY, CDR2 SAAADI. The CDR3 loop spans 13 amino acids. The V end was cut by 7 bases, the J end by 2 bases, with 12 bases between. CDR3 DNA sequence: TGCGCCAGCATGGAGGGATTTCCCTACGAGCAGTACTTC. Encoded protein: CASMEGFPYEQYF.

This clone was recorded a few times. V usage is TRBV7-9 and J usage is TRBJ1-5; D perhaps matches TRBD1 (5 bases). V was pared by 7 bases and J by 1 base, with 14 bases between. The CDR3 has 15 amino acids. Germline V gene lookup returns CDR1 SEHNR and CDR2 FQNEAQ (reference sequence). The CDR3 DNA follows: TGTGCCAGCACCCGGGCGGGGGAGAGCAATCAGCCCCAGCATTTT. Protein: CASTRAGESNQPQHF.

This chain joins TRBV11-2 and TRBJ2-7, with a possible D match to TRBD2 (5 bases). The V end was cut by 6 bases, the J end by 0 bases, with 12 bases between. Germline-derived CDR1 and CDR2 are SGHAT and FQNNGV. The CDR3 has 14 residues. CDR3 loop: CASRTGFSSYEQYF. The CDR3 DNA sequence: TGTGCCAGCAGGACGGGATTTAGCTCCTACGAGCAGTACTTC.

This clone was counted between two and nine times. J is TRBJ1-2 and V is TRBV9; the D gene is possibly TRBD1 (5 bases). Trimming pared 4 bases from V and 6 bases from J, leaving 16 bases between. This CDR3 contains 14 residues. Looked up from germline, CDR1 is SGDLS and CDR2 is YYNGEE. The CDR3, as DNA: TGTGCCAGCAGCCCGAGACAGACTCGTAATGGCTACACCTTC. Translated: CASSPRQTRNGYTF.

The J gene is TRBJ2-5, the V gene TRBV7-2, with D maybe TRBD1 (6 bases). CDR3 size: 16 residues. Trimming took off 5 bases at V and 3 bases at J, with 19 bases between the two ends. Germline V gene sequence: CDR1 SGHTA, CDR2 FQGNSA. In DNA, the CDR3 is TGTGCCAGCAGCCGATCCCCAAGACCAGGGGAAGAGACCCAGTACTTC. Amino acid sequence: CASSRSPRPGEETQYF.

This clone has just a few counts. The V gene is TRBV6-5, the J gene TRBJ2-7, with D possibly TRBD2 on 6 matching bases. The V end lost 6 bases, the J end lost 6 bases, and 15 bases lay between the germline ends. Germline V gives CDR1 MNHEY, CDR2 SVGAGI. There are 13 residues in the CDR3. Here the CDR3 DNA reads TGTGCCAGCAGGGACACTAGCTCCGGCGAGCAGTACTTC. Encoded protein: CASRDTSSGEQYF.

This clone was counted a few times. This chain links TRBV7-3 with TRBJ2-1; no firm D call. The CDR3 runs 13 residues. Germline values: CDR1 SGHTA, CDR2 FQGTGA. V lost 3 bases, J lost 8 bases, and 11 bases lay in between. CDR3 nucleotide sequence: TGTGCCAGCAGCTTTATAAGCCGTGATGAGCAGTTCTTC. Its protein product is CASSFISRDEQFF.

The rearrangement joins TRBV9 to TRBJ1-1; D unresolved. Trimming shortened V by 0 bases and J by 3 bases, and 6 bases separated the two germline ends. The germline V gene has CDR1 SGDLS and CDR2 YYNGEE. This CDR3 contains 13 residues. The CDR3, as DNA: TGTGCCAGCAGCGTAGGCAGTGACACTGAAGCTTTCTTT. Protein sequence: CASSVGSDTEAFF.

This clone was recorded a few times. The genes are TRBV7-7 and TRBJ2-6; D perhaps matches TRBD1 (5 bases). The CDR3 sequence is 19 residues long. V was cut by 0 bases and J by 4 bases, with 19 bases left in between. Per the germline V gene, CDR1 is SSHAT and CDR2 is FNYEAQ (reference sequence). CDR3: CASSLALTPRVPGANVLTF. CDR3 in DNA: TGTGCCAGCAGCTTAGCGCTCACCCCCAGGGTTCCCGGGGCCAACGTCCTGACTTTC.

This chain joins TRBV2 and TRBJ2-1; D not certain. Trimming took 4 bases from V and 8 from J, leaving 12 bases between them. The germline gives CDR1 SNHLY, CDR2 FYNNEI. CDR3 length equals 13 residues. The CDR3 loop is CASSVTEGHEQFF. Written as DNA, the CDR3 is TGTGCCAGCAGTGTAACAGAAGGCCATGAGCAGTTCTTC.

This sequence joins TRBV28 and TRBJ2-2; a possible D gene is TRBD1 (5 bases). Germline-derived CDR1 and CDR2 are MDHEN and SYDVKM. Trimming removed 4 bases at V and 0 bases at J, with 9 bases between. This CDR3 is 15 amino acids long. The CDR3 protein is CASSWGRANTGELFF. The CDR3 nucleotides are TGTGCCAGCAGTTGGGGCAGGGCGAACACCGGGGAGCTGTTTTTT.

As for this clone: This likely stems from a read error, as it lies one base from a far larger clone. The CDR3 nucleotides read TGTGCCTTGAGCCCTGACAGGGGGAACACTGAAGCTTTCTTT. Protein sequence: CALSPDRGNTEAFF. The V gene is TRBV30, the J gene TRBJ1-1; 8 bases are shared with TRBD1. The germline gives CDR1 GTSNPN, CDR2 SVGIG (reference sequence). This CDR3 has 14 residues. Trimming removed 7 bases from V and 1 base from J; junction bases left unmatched: 8.

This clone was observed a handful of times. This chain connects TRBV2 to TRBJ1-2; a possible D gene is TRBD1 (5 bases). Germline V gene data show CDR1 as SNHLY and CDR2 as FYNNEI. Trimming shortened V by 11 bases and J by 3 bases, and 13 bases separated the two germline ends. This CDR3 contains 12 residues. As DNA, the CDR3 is TGTGCCGGGGGTGAGGTTTACTATGGCTACACCTTC. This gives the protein CAGGEVYYGYTF.

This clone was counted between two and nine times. Here the CDR3 DNA reads TGTGCCAGCAGTCGGCCGTCTCGCGGGGGAACAGATACGCAGTATTTT. Translation: CASSRPSRGGTDTQYF. The chain has TRBV13 and TRBJ2-3, with 7 bases aligning to TRBD2. CDR1 and CDR2 from the germline V gene are PRHDT and FYEKMQ (reference sequence). The CDR3 totals 16 residues. With V trimmed by 6 bases and J by 3 bases, 12 bases remained unmatched.

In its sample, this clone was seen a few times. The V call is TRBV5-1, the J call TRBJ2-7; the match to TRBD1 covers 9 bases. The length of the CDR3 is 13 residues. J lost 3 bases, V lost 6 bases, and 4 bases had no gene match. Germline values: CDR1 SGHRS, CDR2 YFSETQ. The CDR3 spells CASTSGQGYEQYF. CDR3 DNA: TGCGCCAGCACCTCGGGACAGGGCTACGAGCAGTACTTC.

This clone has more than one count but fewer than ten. DNA of the CDR3: TGCGCCAGCAGCTCCGGGGGGACTGGAAACACCATATATTTT. Residues: CASSSGGTGNTIYF. The V gene is TRBV5-1, the J gene TRBJ1-3; TRBD1 might be the D (5 bases). In germline, CDR1 is SGHRS, CDR2 YFSETQ. This CDR3 has 14 residues. Trimming left V 3 bases short and J 2 bases short, with 9 bases between.

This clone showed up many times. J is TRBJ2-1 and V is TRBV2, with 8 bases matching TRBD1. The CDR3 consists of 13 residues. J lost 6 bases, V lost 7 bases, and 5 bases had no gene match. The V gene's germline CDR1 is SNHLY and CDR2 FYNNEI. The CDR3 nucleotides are TGTGCCAGCAACGGACAGGGAACCAATGAGCAGTTCTTC. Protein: CASNGQGTNEQFF. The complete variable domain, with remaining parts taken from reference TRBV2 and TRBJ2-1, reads EPEVTQTPSHQVTQMGQEVILRCVPISNHLYFYWYRQILGQKVEFLVSFYNNEISEKSEIFDDQFSVERPDGSNFTLKIRSTKLEDSAMYFCASNGQGTNEQFFGPGTRLTVL.

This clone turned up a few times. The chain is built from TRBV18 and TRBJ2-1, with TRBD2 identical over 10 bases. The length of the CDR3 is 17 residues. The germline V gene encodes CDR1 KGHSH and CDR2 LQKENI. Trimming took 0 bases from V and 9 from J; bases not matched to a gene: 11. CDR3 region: CASSPPEALAGRSEQFF. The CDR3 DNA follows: TGTGCCAGCTCACCACCGGAAGCACTAGCGGGGAGGAGTGAGCAGTTCTTC.